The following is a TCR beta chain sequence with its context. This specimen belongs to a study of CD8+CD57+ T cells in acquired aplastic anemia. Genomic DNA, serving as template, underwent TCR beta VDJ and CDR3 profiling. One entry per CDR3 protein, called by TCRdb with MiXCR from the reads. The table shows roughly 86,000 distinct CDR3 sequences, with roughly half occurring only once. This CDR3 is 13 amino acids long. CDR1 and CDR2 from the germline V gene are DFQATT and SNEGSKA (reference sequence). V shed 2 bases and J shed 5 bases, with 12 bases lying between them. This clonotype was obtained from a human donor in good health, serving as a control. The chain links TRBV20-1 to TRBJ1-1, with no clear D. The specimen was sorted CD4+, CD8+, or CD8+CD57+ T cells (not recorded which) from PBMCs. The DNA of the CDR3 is TGCAGTGCTAGATTTGGTCGAAGGACTGAAGCTTTCTTT. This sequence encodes CSARFGRRTEAFF.